This T cell receptor beta chain was captured by sequencing in a study of shared clonotypes between healthy human individuals. Generated by immunoSEQ multiplex PCR, the TCRdb table keeps only in-frame clones and is missing some. This table holds roughly 1 million clones, around 75% found once. CDR3 size: 13 residues. The V gene's germline CDR1 is WSHSY and CDR2 SAAADI. The V gene lost 10 bases and the J gene lost 3 bases, with 12 bases spanning the gap. V is TRBV10-2 and J is TRBJ2-2; D ambiguous. The specimen sequenced was memory CD4+ T cells sorted from blood. Documented subset: CD45RA-negative fraction. The source of this sequence is a man aged 18 to 29 in good health. The CDR3 reads CATWSTDTGELFF. As DNA, the CDR3 is TGCGCCACCTGGTCTACGGACACCGGGGAGCTGTTTTTT.